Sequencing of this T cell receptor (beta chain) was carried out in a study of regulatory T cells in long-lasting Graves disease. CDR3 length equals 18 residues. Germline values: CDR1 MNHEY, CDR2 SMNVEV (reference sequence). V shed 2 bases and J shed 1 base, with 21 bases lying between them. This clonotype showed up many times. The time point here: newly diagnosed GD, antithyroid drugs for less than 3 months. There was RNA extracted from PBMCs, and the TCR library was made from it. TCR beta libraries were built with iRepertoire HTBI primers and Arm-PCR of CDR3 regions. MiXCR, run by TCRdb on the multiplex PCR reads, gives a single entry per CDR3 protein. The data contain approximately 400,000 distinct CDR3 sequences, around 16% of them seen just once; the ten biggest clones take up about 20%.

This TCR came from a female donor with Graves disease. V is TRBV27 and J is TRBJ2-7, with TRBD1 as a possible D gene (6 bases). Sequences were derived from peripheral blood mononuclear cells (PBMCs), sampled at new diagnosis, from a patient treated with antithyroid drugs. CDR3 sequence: CASSLGSATGPYSYEQYF. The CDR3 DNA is TGTGCCAGCAGTTTAGGTAGCGCGACAGGACCCTATTCCTACGAGCAGTACTTC.